This TCR beta chain was sequenced for a study of PD-1 blockade in mismatch repair-deficient tumors. Study details: Patients had around 11 mismatch repair-deficient cancer types and were previously treated and progressing.

This table comes from immunoSEQ multiplex PCR, and its TCRdb copy is limited to in-frame clones, with some not included. The sample consists of roughly 130,000 clones, roughly 90% of them appearing once. PCR or immunohistochemistry showed mismatch repair deficiency in every enrolled patient. The TCR-sequenced patients were three responders to pembrolizumab. Study conclusions and caveats: Tumor-resident clones, often undetectable pretreatment in blood, expanded then contracted after pembrolizumab.

Regarding this clone: Its target is unknown.

The receptor was isolated from an adult with mismatch repair-deficient cancer. The sequencing here drew on peripheral blood, taken approximately 72 weeks after starting pembrolizumab.

For the CDR3, the DNA is TGTGCTAGTGGTCCCCAAAGGACTAGCGGCCTCTACGAGCAGTACTTC. Encoded protein: CASGPQRTSGLYEQYF. This chain joins TRBV12-5 and TRBJ2-7, with TRBD2 identical over 10 bases. The CDR3 runs 16 residues. V shed 5 bases, J shed 3 bases, and the junction held 10 bases outside the gene matches. Germline V CDR1 and CDR2: LGHNT, FRNRAP.